This T cell receptor beta chain appears in the sequencing data of a study of blood T cells in healthy people across ages (dated by TCRdb to between 2015 and 2016). About the study as a whole: In model experiments, template switching captured about one uniquely barcoded TCR beta cDNA molecule for every two T cells. The study measured age-related changes in TCR beta repertoire diversity using deep sequencing normalized with unique cDNA molecular identifiers. Donors were grouped into four age groups: young (average approximately 15 years), middle-aged (over 35), aged (around 60) and long-lived (around 82). To avoid experimental bias, donors of different ages were spread randomly across the sequencing lanes. Using the same blood draw, the study looked at two additional independent replicas of 1 million unique cDNA reads for two donors, one aged 18 to 29 and the other aged 80 or older.

Paper-wide results and their limitations: Observed TCR beta diversity per million T cells fell roughly linearly with age, and a significant reduction was already apparent by age around 40. The long-lived group showed more naive CD4+ T cells, fewer expanded clones and increased TCR diversity than the aged group, suggesting age selection. Observed TCR beta diversity correlated strongly with the percentage of naive T cells measured by flow cytometry. Since profiling was done on bulk unsorted PBMCs, naive and antigen-experienced compartments could not be conclusively compared. Total diversity estimates from one million sequenced T cells were considered lower bounds and underestimates. Donor CMV infection status was unknown, potentially confounding age-related changes in expanded clonotypes.

The library was obtained by 5' RACE. TCRdb records Illumina HiSeq 2500 as the sequencer. A second PCR of about 7 to 12 cycles was run with a J-beta primer mix and a sample-barcoded 5' primer. A unique molecular identifier was introduced onto each TCR beta cDNA molecule by a template-switch 5' adaptor carrying 12 random nucleotides. Each sample yielded at least 2.5 million CDR3-containing paired-end reads. First-strand cDNA was synthesized from all RNA with the Mint cDNA synthesis kit, primed by a TRBC-specific oligonucleotide. Following uracil-DNA glycosylase treatment, a first 18-cycle PCR with universal primers M1SS and BC2_uni_R was performed on all cDNA. On the study's bioinformatics: Each sample was normalized by randomly selecting 1 million high-quality reads, each carrying a distinct molecular identifier. Instead of being binned into consensus sequences, reads with shared molecular identifiers were discarded. MiTCR, with a Q25 quality threshold and the strictest error-elimination algorithm, was used for CDR3 identification, clonotype clustering and error correction. Lower-bound total TCR beta diversity was estimated with a nonparametric unseen species model using Euler transformation. Using fastp trimming at Q25 and MiXCR clonotype assembly, TCRdb reanalyzed the public sequencing data and kept in-frame beta chains. Rows with a matching CDR3 protein are joined into one entry that keeps the most common DNA and genes. What appears here as the V and J calls and clone size reflects TCRdb's work, not the paper's. Within this sample are around 710,000 distinct CDR3 sequences, with about 42% of them counted one time only. The top ten constitute 20% of the sample.

On this clonotype itself: Its antigen has not been determined. Per-base qualities were not stored, and no clone one base away is much larger.

Donors were about 36 systemically healthy Caucasian individuals from Russia aged about 6 to 100 years. Ten milliliters of peripheral blood were drawn from each donor into EDTA-treated Vacutainer tubes. Ficoll-Paque density-gradient centrifugation was used to isolate PBMCs, with at least 7 million per sample. Total RNA was extracted from PBMCs with Trizol reagent, with at least 6 micrograms obtained per sample. Naive CD45RAhigh/CD27high T cell percentages were measured by flow cytometry on a PBMC aliquot from every donor. This sequence originates from a woman aged 60-75 years in good health. Sequenced material: blood.

The nucleotides read TGTGCCAGCAGCCAAGCGACCGGGACAGGCTGCGAGCAGTACTTC. It translates to CASSQATGTGCEQYF. Recombination linked TRBV3-1 to TRBJ2-7; TRBD1 lines up with 8 middle nucleotides. From a lookup of the germline V gene (reference sequence), CDR1 and CDR2 are LGHDT and YNNKEL. The CDR3 contains 15 residues, cysteine and phenylalanine counted. Just the 45-base CDR3 DNA is kept, in frame starting at base 1. Trimming accounts for 1 base at V and 6 bases at J, while the number of junction bases matched to no gene is 8.